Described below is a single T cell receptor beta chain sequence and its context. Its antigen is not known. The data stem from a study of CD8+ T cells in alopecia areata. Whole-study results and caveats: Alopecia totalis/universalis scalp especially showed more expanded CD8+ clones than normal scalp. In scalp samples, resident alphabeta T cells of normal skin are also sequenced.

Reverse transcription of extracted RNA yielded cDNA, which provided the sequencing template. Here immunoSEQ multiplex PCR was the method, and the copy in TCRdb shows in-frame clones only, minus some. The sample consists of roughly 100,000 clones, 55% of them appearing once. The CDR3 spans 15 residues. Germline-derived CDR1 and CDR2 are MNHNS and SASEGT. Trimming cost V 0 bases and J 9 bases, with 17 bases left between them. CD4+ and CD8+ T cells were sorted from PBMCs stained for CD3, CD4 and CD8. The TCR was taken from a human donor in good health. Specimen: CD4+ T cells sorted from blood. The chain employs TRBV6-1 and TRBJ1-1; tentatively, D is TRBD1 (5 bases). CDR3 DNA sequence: TGTGCCAGCAGTGAAGCGGGGGGTCTAGGTAGGAAAGCTTTCTTT. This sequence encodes CASSEAGGLGRKAFF.